Ten or more counts support the clone carrying this T cell receptor beta chain. What it binds is unknown. One entry per CDR3 protein results from TCRdb running MiXCR on the reads. The top ten hold about an eighth of the sample, which has approximately 910,000 distinct CDR3 sequences, roughly 30% seen once. This sample is part of a study of T cell repertoires in cytomegalovirus infection. Broader study findings: Dominating the ex vivo response were TCR beta clonotypes that were CMV-specific and HLA-C-restricted.

V was trimmed by 6 bases and J by 8 bases, leaving 19 bases between them. The CDR3 has 14 residues. Germline CDR1 reads SEHNR; CDR2 reads FQNEAQ (reference sequence). The receptor was derived from a human donor in good health (CMV status not recorded). Some clones in this sample may be carry-over from other donors' samples. The genes are TRBV7-9 and TRBJ1-2; no clear D. The sequences come from cultured CD8+ T cells from PBMCs, collected from culture after CMV antigen stimulation. As DNA, the CDR3 is TGTGCCAGCAGACCGGACGGTGCGCTAAGGGGCTACACCTTC. Translation: CASRPDGALRGYTF.